One T cell receptor (beta chain) is described in this entry. Its specificity is not known. These data originate in a study of T cells in Graves' hyperthyroidism and ophthalmopathy. Study-level findings and limits: Ophthalmopathy was predicted by the model a median of roughly 6.6 months ahead of onset. Blood also showed most of the thyroid clonotypes that were expanded above 0.001.

The CDR3 consists of 13 residues. V dropped 8 bases and J dropped 5 bases, with 14 bases sitting between them. In the ophthalmopathy cohort, Clinical Activity Score was at least 3, NOSPECS grade at least 4, and duration under 3 months. What was amplified from RNA transcripts were TCR beta CDR3 regions. The TCR CDR3 was amplified in a first-round RT-PCR using the HTBI primer set. Using its own MiXCR run on the multiplex PCR reads, TCRdb lists one record per CDR3 protein. Among approximately 330,000 distinct CDR3 sequences, roughly 13% were seen once, and the ten largest hold almost 35%. The sequenced sample was blood. The sequence was collected from a woman aged 40 to 55 with Graves' ophthalmopathy. This chain connects TRBV12-3 or TRBV12-4 to TRBJ2-3; unclear D gene. The CDR3 spells CASGSRTGDTQYF. CDR3 sequence (DNA): TGTGCCAGCGGCTCTAGAACCGGAGATACGCAGTATTTT.